Shown below are 7 T cell receptor beta chains from a single sample sequenced in a study of a mutant IDH1 vaccine in newly diagnosed glioma. These receptors are not linked to any known antigen. The data were produced by immunoSEQ multiplex PCR, yet TCRdb's version contains in-frame clones alone and is incomplete. Counted here are 20,000 to 25,000 clones, 70% to 85% occurring once; the ten biggest clones make up approximately 8%. Noted time point: week 11, during vaccination. Doses consisted of 300 ug of mutant IDH1 20-mer peptide each, paired with topical imiquimod. Sequencing was performed on PBMCs, taken from a glioma patient whose treatment included an IDH1 peptide vaccine. All receptors come from a man aged 40-50 years with glioma.

The chain employs TRBV4-1 and TRBJ2-1; 9 nucleotides agree with TRBD2. The CDR3 loop spans 17 amino acids. Trimming at V came to 4 bases and at J to 5 bases, leaving 12 bases not matched to a gene. Germline V CDR1 and CDR2: MGHRA, YSYEKL. The DNA for the CDR3 is TGCGCCAGCAGCCGGACTAGCGTCCGGGGCCCGAACAATGAGCAGTTCTTC. Its translation: CASSRTSVRGPNNEQFF.

The CDR3 nucleotides are TGTGCCAGCAGCTTAGCCGGGGGAGGTGAGACCCAGTACTTC. It yields the protein CASSLAGGGETQYF. V and J are TRBV7-7 and TRBJ2-5; a possible D gene is TRBD2 (6 bases). Trimming removed 0 bases at V and 5 bases at J, with 10 bases between. Germline CDR1 reads SSHAT; CDR2 reads FNYEAQ (reference sequence). The CDR3 runs to 14 residues.

This sequence joins TRBV25-1 and TRBJ1-1; unclear D gene. The V and J ends lost 4 bases and 11 bases respectively, with 11 bases between them. CDR1 and CDR2 (germline): MGHDK, SYGVNS. The CDR3 spans 11 residues. The CDR3 reads CASSAPGRAFF. The CDR3, as DNA: TGTGCCAGCAGTGCTCCCGGCAGGGCTTTCTTT. Full variable domain (remainder filled in from reference TRBV25-1 and TRBJ1-1): EADIYQTPRYLVIGTGKKITLECSQTMGHDKMYWYQQDPGMELHLIHYSYGVNSTEKGDLSSESTVSRIRTEHFPLTLESARPSHTSQYLCASSAPGRAFFGQGTRLTVV.

The chain combines TRBV2 with TRBJ2-7, with unresolved D. The germline V and J ends were trimmed by 2 bases and 2 bases, with 4 bases remaining between them. This CDR3 has 12 residues. Germline lookup yields CDR1 SNHLY and CDR2 FYNNEI. The CDR3 sequence is CASSEQAYEQYF. The DNA for the CDR3 is TGTGCCAGCAGTGAACAAGCCTACGAGCAGTACTTC.

The chain couples TRBV30 to TRBJ1-2, with 8 bases aligning to TRBD1. Germline values: CDR1 GTSNPN, CDR2 SVGIG (reference sequence). The V and J ends lost 0 bases and 10 bases, in that order; junction bases with no gene match: 10. There are 14 residues in the CDR3. CDR3 sequence: CAWSVSGGQGFYTF. The DNA for the CDR3 is TGTGCCTGGAGTGTAAGTGGAGGACAGGGCTTCTACACCTTC.

The rearrangement uses TRBV30 and TRBJ2-1; D ambiguous. In germline, CDR1 is GTSNPN, CDR2 SVGIG (reference sequence). The CDR3 is 11 residues long. With 5 bases removed from V and 4 bases from J, the gap between germline ends came to 6 bases. CDR3: CAWDVYNEQFF. CDR3 nucleotides: TGTGCCTGGGACGTTTACAATGAGCAGTTCTTC.

V is TRBV5-6 and J is TRBJ2-2; 11 positions agree with TRBD2. There are 19 residues in the CDR3. The V segment lost 4 bases and the J segment 6 bases; nucleotides outside the gene matches: 17. Per the germline V gene, CDR1 is SGHDT and CDR2 is YYEEEE. CDR3 loop: CASSPRSGTSGGLAGELFF. In nucleotides, the CDR3 is TGTGCCAGCAGCCCGAGGAGTGGGACTAGCGGCGGTCTGGCCGGGGAGCTGTTTTTT. The full variable domain, rest sourced from reference TRBV5-6 and TRBJ2-2, is DAGVTQSPTHLIKTRGQQVTLRCSPKSGHDTVSWYQQALGQGPQFIFQYYEEEERQRGNFPDRFSGHQFPNYSSELNVNALLLGDSALYLCASSPRSGTSGGLAGELFFGEGSRLTVL.